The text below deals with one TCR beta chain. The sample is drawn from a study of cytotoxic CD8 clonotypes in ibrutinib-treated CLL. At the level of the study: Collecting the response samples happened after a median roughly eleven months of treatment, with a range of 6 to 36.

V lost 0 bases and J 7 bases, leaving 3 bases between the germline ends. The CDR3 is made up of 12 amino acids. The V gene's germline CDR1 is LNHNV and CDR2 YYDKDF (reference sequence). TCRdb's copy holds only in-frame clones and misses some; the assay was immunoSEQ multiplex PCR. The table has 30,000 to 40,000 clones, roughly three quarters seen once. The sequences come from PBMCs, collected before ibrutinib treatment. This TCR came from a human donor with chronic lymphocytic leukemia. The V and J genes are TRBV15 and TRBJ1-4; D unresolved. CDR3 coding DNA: TGTGCCACCAGCAGAGAGGGTGAAAAACTGTTTTTT. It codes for CATSREGEKLFF.